Listed here is a single T cell receptor (beta chain). The antigen is undetermined. Data came from immunoSEQ multiplex PCR; TCRdb stores just in-frame clones and leaves some out. The sample has 70,000 to 95,000 clones, 80% to 85% seen once. The data belong to a study of OX40 agonist ivuxolimab in advanced cancers. As for the study in general: An agonistic anti-OX40 (CD134) antibody, ivuxolimab, was used to treat the patients. Patients were dosed intravenously with ivuxolimab at 0.01 to 10 mg/kg every 2 weeks.

Trimming cost V 4 bases and J 1 base, with 10 bases left between them. Germline V gene lookup returns CDR1 LGHNA and CDR2 YNFKEQ. This CDR3 has 14 residues. Study-wide results and limits: Partial responders dosed at 0.1-3.0 mg/kg displayed clonal expansion ranking among the lowest. With doses of 0.1 to 3.0 mg/kg, CD4+ and CD8+ blood T cells had undergone clonal expansion by week 6.

Sample: CD4+ or CD8+ T cells sorted from blood, taken in a trial of the OX40 agonist ivuxolimab. This chain uses TRBV4-2 with TRBJ1-1; D may be TRBD1 (5 bases). The sequence was obtained from an adult with an advanced solid tumor such as melanoma, head and neck, liver or kidney cancer. The CDR3 DNA is TGTGCCAGCAGCCCGGACATTCGGAACACTGAAGCTTTCTTT. Its protein is CASSPDIRNTEAFF.